This T cell receptor beta chain was obtained from a study of CXCR3-negative and CXCR3-positive naive CD8 T cells (dated by TCRdb to about 2019). At the level of the whole study: About 150 million TRB reads were obtained in total, roughly 1.5 +/- 0.3 million reads per library. For the TRBV-TRBJ cluster analysis, the naive subsets came from 5 or 6 donors, while the memory cells came from 3 donors. The diversity and physicochemical repertoire analyses included approximately ten donors pooled from two independent experiments.

CDR1 is given as SGHTA and CDR2 as FQGTGA, both from the germline V gene. Inclusive of the bounding cysteine and phenylalanine, the CDR3 is 15 residues long. The nucleotide record is missing. The research as a whole found: Freshly isolated PBMCs were used for most assays because CXCR3 expression went down partially after cryopreservation. Repertoire diversity was comparably high in both naive subsets but much lower in memory CD8+ T cells. Compared with CXCR3-negative naive cells, CXCR3-positive naive cells had TRB CDR3s with higher hydrophobicity (lower Kidera factor 4), lower energy, and higher strength and volume indices. Similar TRBV-TRBJ usage was shown by naive CXCR3-negative and CXCR3-positive cells from the same donor, whereas distinct patterns were shown by memory cells. Surface CD5, linked to self-reactivity in mice, was comparable between naive subsets; TCR interaction strength was therefore also inferred from TRB CDR3 physicochemical properties.

On this clonotype: Its antigen is still unknown.

For sequencing, a NextSeq 550 was employed. The Human TCR Profiling Kit (MiLaboratory) was used to make UMI-labeled 5' RACE TRB cDNA libraries. cDNA synthesis used the entire amount of extracted RNA, and PCR amplification then used the entire amount of cDNA produced. Libraries were prepared in parallel using an identical number of PCR cycles. On the study's bioinformatics: With a requirement of at least two reads per UMI, MIGEC and MiXCR extracted about 50,000 +/- 10,000 unique UMI-labeled TRB cDNA molecules per library. On average, roughly 40,000 +/- 10,000 functional in-frame TRB CDR3 nucleotide clonotypes lacking stop codons were found per library. After each sample was downsampled to 5000 UMI-labeled TRB molecules, VDJtools was used to calculate diversity metrics such as normalized Shannon-Wiener and Chao1. VDJtools computed clonotype-size-weighted physicochemical properties of the central five CDR3 residues: interaction energy, strength, volume and Kidera factor 4. After the reads were reprocessed by TCRdb, one entry was made per CDR3 protein sequence, with no DNA. The V and J calls shown here were made by TCRdb, not taken from the authors' results. This sample's table contains approximately 6,100 distinct CDR3 sequences. The ten largest clones take up 1.5% to 2% of the sample.

Each CD8+ T cell subset was flow-sorted in triplicate, and 250,000 to 350,000 cells per subset were placed directly into RLT lysis buffer. To exclude memory contaminants, naive CD8+ T cells were stringently defined as CD45RO-CCR7+CD27+CD95-. Using standard density gradient centrifugation, peripheral blood mononuclear cells were isolated from buffy coats. Naive CXCR3-negative and CXCR3-positive CD8+ T cells were flow-sorted using a FACSAria III. Total RNA was extracted from sorted cells using an RNeasy Mini Kit. The chain joins TRBV7-3 to TRBJ2-5; TCRdb indicates TRBD1, and absent DNA this call remains unverified. The sequenced sample was naive CXCR3- CD8+ T cells from blood. According to the study, the label for this sample's cell subset or site signals: CD45RO-CCR7+CD27+CD95- naive CD8+ T cells lacking CXCR3 (TNR3-). The TCR comes from a human donor in good health. Some clones in this sample may be carry-over from other donors' samples. This receptor carries the CDR3 CASSSGGGAQETQYF.